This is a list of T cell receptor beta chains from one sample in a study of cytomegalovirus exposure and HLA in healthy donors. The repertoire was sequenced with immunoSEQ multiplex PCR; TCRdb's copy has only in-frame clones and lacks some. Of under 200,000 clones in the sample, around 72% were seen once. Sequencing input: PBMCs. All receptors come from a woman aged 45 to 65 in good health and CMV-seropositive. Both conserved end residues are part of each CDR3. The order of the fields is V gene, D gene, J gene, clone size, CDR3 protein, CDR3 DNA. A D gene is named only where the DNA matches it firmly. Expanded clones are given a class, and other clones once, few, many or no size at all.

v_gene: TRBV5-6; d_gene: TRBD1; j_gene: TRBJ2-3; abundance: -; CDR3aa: CASSPGGQSTDTQYF; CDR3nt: TGTGCCAGCAGCCCAGGGGGACAGTCAACAGATACGCAGTATTTT
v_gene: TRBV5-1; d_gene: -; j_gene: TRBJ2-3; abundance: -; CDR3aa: CASSLSPWTGGGTDTQYF; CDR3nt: TGCGCCAGCAGCCTGTCCCCTTGGACAGGAGGGGGAACAGATACGCAGTATTTT
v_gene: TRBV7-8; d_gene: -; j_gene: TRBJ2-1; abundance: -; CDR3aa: CASSLDGIGRYEQFF; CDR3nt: TGTGCCAGCAGCTTAGATGGTATTGGGAGATATGAGCAGTTCTTC
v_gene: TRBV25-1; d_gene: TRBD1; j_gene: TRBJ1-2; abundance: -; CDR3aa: CASSPTGTGTNYGYTF; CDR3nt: TGTGCCAGCTCTCCTACCGGGACAGGCACGAACTATGGCTACACCTTC
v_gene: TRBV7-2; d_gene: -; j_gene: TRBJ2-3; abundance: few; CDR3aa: CASSLIASSTDTQYF; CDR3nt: TGTGCCAGCAGCTTAATAGCGAGTAGCACAGATACGCAGTATTTT
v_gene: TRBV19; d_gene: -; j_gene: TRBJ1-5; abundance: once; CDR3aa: CASTSGSQPQHF; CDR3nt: TGTGCCAGTACCTCAGGGTCTCAGCCCCAGCATTTT
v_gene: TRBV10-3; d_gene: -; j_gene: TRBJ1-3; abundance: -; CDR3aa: CAHHGGEFGNTIYF; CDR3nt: TGTGCCCATCACGGCGGGGAATTCGGAAACACCATATATTTT
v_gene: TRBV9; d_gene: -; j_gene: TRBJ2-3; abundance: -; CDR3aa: CASSLAYTDTQYF; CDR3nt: TGTGCCAGCAGCCTCGCGTACACAGATACGCAGTATTTT
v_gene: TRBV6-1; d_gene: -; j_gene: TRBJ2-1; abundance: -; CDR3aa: CASSEVLEVSEQFF; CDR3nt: TGTGCCAGCAGTGAAGTGCTGGAGGTCAGTGAGCAGTTCTTC
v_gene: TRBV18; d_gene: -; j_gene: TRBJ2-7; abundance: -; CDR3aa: CASSRGGSVSNYEQYF; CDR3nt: TGTGCCAGCTCAAGAGGGGGATCTGTCTCGAACTACGAGCAGTACTTC
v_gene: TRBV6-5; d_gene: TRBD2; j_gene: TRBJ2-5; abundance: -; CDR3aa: CASSYSWTSEETQYF; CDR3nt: TGTGCCAGCAGTTACTCGTGGACTAGCGAAGAGACCCAGTACTTC
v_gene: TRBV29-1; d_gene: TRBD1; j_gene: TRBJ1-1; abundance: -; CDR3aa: CSVESIGQGWDTEAFF; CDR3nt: TGCAGCGTTGAATCGATCGGACAGGGTTGGGACACTGAAGCTTTCTTT
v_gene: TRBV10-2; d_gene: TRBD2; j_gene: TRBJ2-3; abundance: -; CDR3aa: CASSRSGTSGASTDTQYF; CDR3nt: TGCGCCAGCAGTAGATCCGGGACTAGCGGAGCTAGCACAGATACGCAGTATTTT
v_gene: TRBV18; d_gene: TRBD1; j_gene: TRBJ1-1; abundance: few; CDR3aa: CASSQGAPNTEAFF; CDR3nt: TGTGCCAGCTCACAGGGGGCCCCGAACACTGAAGCTTTCTTT
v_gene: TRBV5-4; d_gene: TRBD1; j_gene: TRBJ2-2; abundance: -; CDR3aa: CASSDGTGATGELFF; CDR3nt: TGTGCCAGCAGCGATGGGACAGGGGCCACCGGGGAGCTGTTTTTT
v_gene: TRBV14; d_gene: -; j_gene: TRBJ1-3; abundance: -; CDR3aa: CASSQSRNTIYF; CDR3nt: TGTGCCAGCAGCCAAAGCAGAAACACCATATATTTT
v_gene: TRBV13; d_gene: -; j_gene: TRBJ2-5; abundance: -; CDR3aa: CASSPTGVKETQYF; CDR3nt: TGTGCCAGCAGCCCGACAGGCGTAAAAGAGACCCAGTACTTC
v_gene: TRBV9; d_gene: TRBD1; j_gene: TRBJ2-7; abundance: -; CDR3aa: CASSPSPDRGRSEQYF; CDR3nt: TGTGCCAGCAGCCCGTCCCCCGACAGGGGAAGATCTGAGCAGTACTTC
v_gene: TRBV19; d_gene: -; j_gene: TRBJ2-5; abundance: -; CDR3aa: CASSTTSSRGETQYF; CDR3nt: TGTGCCAGTAGTACGACTAGTAGCCGCGGGGAGACCCAGTACTTC
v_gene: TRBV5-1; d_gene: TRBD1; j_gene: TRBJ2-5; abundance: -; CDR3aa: CASSLNTGGQETQYF; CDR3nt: TGCGCCAGCAGCCTTAACACAGGGGGCCAAGAGACCCAGTACTTC
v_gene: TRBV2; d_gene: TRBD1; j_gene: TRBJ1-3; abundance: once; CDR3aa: CASTLAQGAGNTIYF; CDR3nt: TGTGCCAGCACCTTGGCACAGGGGGCTGGAAACACCATATATTTT
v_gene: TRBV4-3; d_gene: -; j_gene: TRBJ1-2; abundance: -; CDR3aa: CASSPRGNYGYTF; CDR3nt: TGCGCCAGCAGCCCTAGGGGTAACTATGGCTACACCTTC
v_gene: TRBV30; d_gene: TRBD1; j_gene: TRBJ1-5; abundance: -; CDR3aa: CAWGQGASNQPQHF; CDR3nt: TGTGCCTGGGGACAGGGGGCGAGCAATCAGCCCCAGCATTTT
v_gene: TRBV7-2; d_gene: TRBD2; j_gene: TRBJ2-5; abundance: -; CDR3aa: CASSRSPLAGVETQYF; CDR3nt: TGTGCCAGCAGCCGCAGCCCCCTCGCGGGGGTTGAGACCCAGTACTTC
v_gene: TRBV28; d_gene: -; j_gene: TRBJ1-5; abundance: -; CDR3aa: CASSLTSLGVVNQPQHF; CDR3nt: TGTGCCAGCAGTTTGACATCCTTAGGGGTTGTCAATCAGCCCCAGCATTTT
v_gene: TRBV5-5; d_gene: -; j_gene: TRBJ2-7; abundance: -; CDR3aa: CASSPPGERAYYEQYF; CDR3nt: TGTGCCAGCAGTCCCCCCGGCGAGCGGGCTTACTACGAGCAGTACTTC
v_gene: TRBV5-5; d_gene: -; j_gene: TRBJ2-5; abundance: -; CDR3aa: CASSLRGYQETQYF; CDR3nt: TGTGCCAGCAGCTTGAGGGGATACCAAGAGACCCAGTACTTC
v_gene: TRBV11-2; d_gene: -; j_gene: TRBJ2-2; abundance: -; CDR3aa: CASSPTGAGELFF; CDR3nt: TGTGCCAGCAGCCCCACCGGGGCCGGGGAGCTGTTTTTT
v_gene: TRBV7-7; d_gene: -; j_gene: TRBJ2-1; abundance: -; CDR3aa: CASSVTGGEQFF; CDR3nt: TGTGCTAGCAGCGTTACGGGTGGGGAGCAGTTCTTC
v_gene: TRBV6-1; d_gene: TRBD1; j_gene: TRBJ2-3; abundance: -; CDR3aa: CASEGQGTDTQYF; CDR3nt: TGTGCCTCCGAGGGACAGGGCACAGATACGCAGTATTTT
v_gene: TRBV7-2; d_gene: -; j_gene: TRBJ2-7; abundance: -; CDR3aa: CASSLAAVGEQYF; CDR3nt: TGTGCCAGCAGCTTAGCAGCGGTGGGCGAGCAGTACTTC
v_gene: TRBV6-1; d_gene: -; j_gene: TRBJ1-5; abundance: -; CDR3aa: CASTQGWGGNQPQHF; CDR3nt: TGTGCCAGCACTCAGGGGTGGGGTGGCAATCAGCCCCAGCATTTT
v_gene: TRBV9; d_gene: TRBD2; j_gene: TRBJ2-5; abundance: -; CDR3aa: CASSPRGGAGGQETQYF; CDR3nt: TGTGCCAGCAGCCCCCGAGGAGGAGCGGGGGGGCAAGAGACCCAGTACTTC
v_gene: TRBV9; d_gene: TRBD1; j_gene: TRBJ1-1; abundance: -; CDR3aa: CASSPRTGQNTEAFF; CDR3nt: TGTGCCAGCAGCCCCCGGACAGGGCAGAACACTGAAGCTTTCTTT
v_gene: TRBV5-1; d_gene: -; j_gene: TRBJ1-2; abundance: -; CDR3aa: CASSLEPGGYTF; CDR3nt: TGCGCCAGCAGCTTGGAGCCCGGGGGCTACACCTTC
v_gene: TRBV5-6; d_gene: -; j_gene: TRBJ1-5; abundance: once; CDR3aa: CASSSSLDQPQHF; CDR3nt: TGTGCCAGCAGCTCTAGTTTGGATCAGCCCCAGCATTTT
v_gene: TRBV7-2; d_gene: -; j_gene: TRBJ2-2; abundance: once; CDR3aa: CASSLSPPETGELFF; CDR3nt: TGTGCCAGCAGCTTATCCCCTCCGGAGACCGGGGAGCTGTTTTTT
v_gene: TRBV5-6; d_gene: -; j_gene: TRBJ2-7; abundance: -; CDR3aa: CASSSSRGYEQYF; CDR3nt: TGTGCCAGCAGCTCGTCCAGGGGCTACGAGCAGTACTTC
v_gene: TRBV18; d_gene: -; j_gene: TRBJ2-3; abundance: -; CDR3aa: CASSPTTVRSTDTQYF; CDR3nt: TGTGCCAGCTCACCGACGACTGTCCGTAGCACAGATACGCAGTATTTT
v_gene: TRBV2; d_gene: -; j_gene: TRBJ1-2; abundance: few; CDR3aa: CASSEALWSSGGYTF; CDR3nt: TGTGCCAGCAGTGAAGCTCTATGGTCTTCGGGGGGCTACACCTTC
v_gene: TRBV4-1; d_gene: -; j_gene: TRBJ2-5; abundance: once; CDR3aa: CASSQEAAAETQYF; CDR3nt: TGCGCCAGCAGCCAAGAGGCGGCAGCCGAGACCCAGTACTTC
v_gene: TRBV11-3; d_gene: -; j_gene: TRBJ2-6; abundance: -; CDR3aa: CASSPRGGAGGANVLTF; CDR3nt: TGTGCCAGCAGCCCCAGAGGTGGGGCAGGAGGGGCCAACGTCCTGACTTTC
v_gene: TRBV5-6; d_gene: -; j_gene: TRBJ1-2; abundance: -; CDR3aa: CASSLRANYGYTF; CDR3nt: TGTGCCAGCAGCTTGAGAGCCAACTATGGCTACACCTTC
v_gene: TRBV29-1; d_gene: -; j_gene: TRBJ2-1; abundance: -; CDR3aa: CSVGVGVNEQFF; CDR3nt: TGCAGCGTTGGAGTCGGAGTGAATGAGCAGTTCTTC